The rows below give T cell receptor beta chains drawn from one sample of a study of blood T cell repertoires in COVID-19. Assay: immunoSEQ multiplex PCR; the TCRdb copy retains only in-frame clones and omits some. The profile shows roughly 100,000 clones, 80% to 90% of them singletons. The sequenced material came from peripheral blood. Receptors originate from a human donor in a cohort sampled during active COVID-19. The CDR3 runs from the conserved cysteine through the conserved F or W. The D gene is left open where the match is weak. Only some rows state a clone size, as once, few, many or a class for expanded clones.

>TRBD1|TRBV6-5|-|TRBJ2-5|14
TGTGCCAGCAGCCAAGGACAGGGCCAAGAGACCCAGTACTTC
CASSQGQGQETQYF
>-|TRBV3-1/TRBV3-2|-|TRBJ1-1|14
TGTGCCAGCAGCCTAGGACACCTGAACACTGAAGCTTTCTTT
CASSLGHLNTEAFF
>-|TRBV4-2|-|TRBJ1-1|11
TGTGCCAGCAGCCGACAGTCTGAAGCTTTCTTT
CASSRQSEAFF
>TRBD1|TRBV19|-|TRBJ2-2|15
TGTGCCAGTAGTATCACAGGGGTGAGCACCGGGGAGCTGTTTTTT
CASSITGVSTGELFF
>-|TRBV27|-|TRBJ1-1|15
TGTGCCAGCTGGCGGAGGGCCCCAATGAACACTGAAGCTTTCTTT
CASWRRAPMNTEAFF
>-|TRBV7-3|-|TRBJ2-1|16
TGTGCCAGCAGCTTAAAGGGAGGTGTAGGGGACAATGAGCAGTTCTTC
CASSLKGGVGDNEQFF
>-|TRBV19|-|TRBJ1-5|15
TGTGCCAGTAAACCCCTGCGGGATTTCAATCAGCCCCAGCATTTT
CASKPLRDFNQPQHF
>TRBD1|TRBV28|-|TRBJ1-2|13
TGTGCCAGCCCCTCGGGACAGGGCGGCGGCTACACCTTC
CASPSGQGGGYTF
>TRBD1|TRBV3-1/TRBV3-2|once|TRBJ1-6|13
TGTGCCAGCAGCCTGACAGGGAATTCACCCCTCCACTTT
CASSLTGNSPLHF
>TRBD2|TRBV11-2|-|TRBJ2-3|14
TGTGCCAGCAGCTCGAGACTAGCGGGCTATACGCAGTATTTT
CASSSRLAGYTQYF
>-|TRBV10-1|-|TRBJ1-1|12
TGCGCCAGCAGTCCACTGCGGGGTGAAGCTTTCTTT
CASSPLRGEAFF
>-|TRBV3-1/TRBV3-2|-|TRBJ2-1|13
TGTGCCAGCAGCCGCGACTATTACAATGAGCAGTTCTTC
CASSRDYYNEQFF
>TRBD2|TRBV28|-|TRBJ2-3|15
TGTGCCAGCAGTCCGCCGGGGGGAGGGGCAGATACGCAGTATTTT
CASSPPGGGADTQYF
>-|TRBV25-1|-|TRBJ2-7|13
TGTGCCAGCAGATTGGAGAGCTCCTACGAGCAGTACTTC
CASRLESSYEQYF
>TRBD1|TRBV27|-|TRBJ2-7|13
TGTGCCAGCAGTTTGAGACAGGGCTACGAGCAGTACTTC
CASSLRQGYEQYF
>-|TRBV7-8|-|TRBJ1-3|14
TGTGCCAGCAGCTTAGAACAGCCTGGAAACACCATATATTTT
CASSLEQPGNTIYF
>-|TRBV19|-|TRBJ1-1|15
TGTGCCAGTAAACCAACGGACAGACGGAGCACTGAAGCTTTCTTT
CASKPTDRRSTEAFF
>TRBD2|TRBV30|-|TRBJ2-1|14
TGTGCCTGGAATCTGGGTCTAGCGGACAATGAGCAGTTCTTC
CAWNLGLADNEQFF
>TRBD1|TRBV3-1/TRBV3-2|-|TRBJ1-6|15
TGTGCCAGCAGCCACAAAGGTGGCAGGGGGTTTCCCCTCCACTTT
CASSHKGGRGFPLHF
>TRBD2|TRBV9|-|TRBJ2-3|15
TGTGCCAGCAGCGAGGCGGGGGGTCTAGCAGATACGCAGTATTTT
CASSEAGGLADTQYF
>-|TRBV19|-|TRBJ1-2|14
TGTGCCAGTAGTATACCGACAGTTAACTATGGCTACACCTTC
CASSIPTVNYGYTF
>-|TRBV5-1|-|TRBJ2-7|11
TGCGCCAGCTCCAGGGGTTACGAGCAGTACTTC
CASSRGYEQYF
>TRBD2|TRBV4-2|-|TRBJ2-7|15
TGTGCCAGCAGCCATCCCGGACTAGCGGGGGGCGAGCAGTACTTC
CASSHPGLAGGEQYF
>-|TRBV7-2|-|TRBJ2-1|14
TGTGCCAGCAGCTTCCGGGCCAAGGGGAATGAGCAGTTCTTC
CASSFRAKGNEQFF
>-|TRBV7-2|-|TRBJ2-7|13
TGTGCCAGCAGTCCCATGACAGCCTACGAGCAGTACTTC
CASSPMTAYEQYF
>-|TRBV6-7|-|TRBJ1-1|15
TGTGCCAGCACCAAAGGGGCCAGGCCGAACACTGAAGCTTTCTTT
CASTKGARPNTEAFF
>-|TRBV19|-|TRBJ1-2|17
TGTGCCAGTAGTAAAGAGCCGGGAACACATCCCTATTATGGCTACACCTTC
CASSKEPGTHPYYGYTF
>-|TRBV6-4|-|TRBJ1-2|13
TGTGCCAGCAGTACTCGTGTCGGCTATGGCTACACCTTC
CASSTRVGYGYTF
>-|TRBV7-3|-|TRBJ2-7|13
TGTGCCAGCAGCCCGAGGGGGTCCTACGAGCAGTACTTC
CASSPRGSYEQYF
>-|TRBV2|-|TRBJ1-1|13
TGTGCCAGCAGGGCGGACAGGAACACTGAAGCTTTCTTT
CASRADRNTEAFF
>-|TRBV6-1|once|TRBJ1-3|14
TGTGCCAGCAGTGACACGGGACTTGGAAACACCATATATTTT
CASSDTGLGNTIYF
>TRBD2|TRBV4-1|-|TRBJ2-3|17
TGCGCCAGCAGCCAAGGGGGACTAGCGGGGACCACAGATACGCAGTATTTT
CASSQGGLAGTTDTQYF
>TRBD1|TRBV3-1/TRBV3-2|-|TRBJ2-3|17
TGTGCCAGCAGCCAACAAACCCCCCGACAGGGGGCAGATACGCAGTATTTT
CASSQQTPRQGADTQYF
>TRBD1|TRBV7-9|-|TRBJ1-4|15
TGTGCCAGCAGCTCGACAGGGGGTATTAATGAAAAACTGTTTTTT
CASSSTGGINEKLFF
>TRBD1|TRBV30|-|TRBJ2-1|13
TGTGCCTGGAGGGGACAGGGGCTGGTGGAGCAGTTCTTC
CAWRGQGLVEQFF
>TRBD1|TRBV11-3|-|TRBJ1-2|12
TGTGCCAGCAGCTCAGGGGGTCGTGGCTACACCTTC
CASSSGGRGYTF
>-|TRBV6-6|-|TRBJ1-1|15
TGTGCCAGCAGTTACGGGGAGAATCCTAACACTGAAGCTTTCTTT
CASSYGENPNTEAFF
>-|TRBV7-2|-|TRBJ2-3|12
TGTGCCAGCAGCGAAACTAGAGATACGCAGTATTTT
CASSETRDTQYF
>TRBD1|TRBV4-1|once|TRBJ1-2|15
TGCGCCAGCAGCCAAGGGGGAAGACAGGGAAGGATTTACACCTTC
CASSQGGRQGRIYTF
>TRBD1|TRBV5-1|-|TRBJ1-2|17
TGCGCCAGCAGCATAGGGACAGGGGTTAAGTCCCGGTATGGCTACACCTTC
CASSIGTGVKSRYGYTF
>-|TRBV6-2/TRBV6-3|-|TRBJ1-2|12
TGTGCCAGCAGCCAAGATCCGGGGAGCTACACCTTC
CASSQDPGSYTF
>-|TRBV6-4|-|TRBJ1-2|16
TGTGCCAGCACACAAGATCCGGGACAACCCATCTATGGCTACACCTTC
CASTQDPGQPIYGYTF
>-|TRBV5-1|-|TRBJ2-5|11
TGCGCCAGCGCCCTACAAGAGACCCAGTACTTC
CASALQETQYF
>TRBD1|TRBV3-1/TRBV3-2|few|TRBJ1-6|16
TGTGCCAGCAGCCAAGAGGGGGCAGGGGGCGCGTCACCCCTCCACTTT
CASSQEGAGGASPLHF
>-|TRBV29-1|-|TRBJ2-7|13
TGCAGCGTCCTCGGGACAACTTCCTACGAGCAGTACTTC
CSVLGTTSYEQYF
>-|TRBV2|-|TRBJ1-4|15
TGTGCCAGCAGTGAAAACAGGGCAACCAATGAAAAACTGTTTTTT
CASSENRATNEKLFF
>TRBD2|TRBV2|-|TRBJ2-1|15
TGTGCCAGCAGGGGGACTAGCGGGGGCGGGGATGAGCAGTTCTTC
CASRGTSGGGDEQFF
>-|TRBV7-3|-|TRBJ1-1|14
TGTGCCAGCAGCCCCTCGGACAGCCACACTGAAGCTTTCTTT
CASSPSDSHTEAFF
>TRBD1|TRBV7-3|-|TRBJ1-2|15
TGTGCCAGCAGCTTAAGTACAGGGGGCGCAGATGGCTACACCTTC
CASSLSTGGADGYTF
>TRBD1|TRBV5-1|-|TRBJ2-1|15
TGCGCCAGCAGCTTGGGGACAGGGGGCTTTGATGAGCAGTTCTTC
CASSLGTGGFDEQFF
>-|TRBV18|few|TRBJ1-2|14
TGTGCCAGCTCAAGATCAGGGGAGAGGAGTGGCTACACCTTC
CASSRSGERSGYTF
>TRBD1|TRBV27|-|TRBJ1-2|13
TGTGCCAGCAGTTTACCGGACAGGAATGGCTACACCTTC
CASSLPDRNGYTF
>-|TRBV14|-|TRBJ1-1|13
TGTGCCAGCAGTCATACAGGACGCACTGAAGCTTTCTTT
CASSHTGRTEAFF
>-|TRBV19|-|TRBJ1-5|14
TGTGCCAGCTCCCGGGAAGGGAGCAATCAGCCCCAGCATTTT
CASSREGSNQPQHF
>-|TRBV7-9|-|TRBJ1-1|15
TGTGCCAGCAGCTTAGCGAGGGCTCAGGGGTCTGAAGCTTTCTTT
CASSLARAQGSEAFF
>-|TRBV4-1|few|TRBJ2-1|16
TGCGCCAGCAGCCAAGTAGACATAATCTCCTACAATGAGCAGTTCTTC
CASSQVDIISYNEQFF
>-|TRBV27|-|TRBJ2-5|14
TGTGCCAGCAGCCGACCGGGGTTGACAGAGACCCAGTACTTC
CASSRPGLTETQYF
>-|TRBV6-5|-|TRBJ2-1|13
TGTGCCAGCAGCCGGACAGTCTACAATGAGCAGTTCTTC
CASSRTVYNEQFF